The 28 T cell receptor beta chains in this list originate from one sample, sequenced in a study of regulatory T cells in long-lasting Graves disease. The TCR beta library used iRepertoire HTBI primers with Arm-PCR amplification of CDR3. TCRdb fed the multiplex PCR reads into MiXCR, producing one record per CDR3 protein. The sample holds fewer than 500,000 distinct CDR3 sequences, 15% to 20% seen once. Regarding time point: newly diagnosed GD, antithyroid drugs for less than 3 months. Making the TCR library involved RNA that had been extracted from PBMCs. In addition, the sample was reused for a study of T cells in Graves' hyperthyroidism and ophthalmopathy.

The input for sequencing was peripheral blood mononuclear cells (PBMCs), taken at new diagnosis, from a patient treated with antithyroid drugs. The receptors here all came from a man between 35 and 55 years old with Graves disease.

This clonotype was recorded many times. The genes are TRBV24-1 and TRBJ2-3; 9 bases agree with TRBD2. The germline CDR1 and CDR2 sequences are KGHDR and SFDVKD. Losses at the gene ends were 0 bases for V and 3 bases for J; bases not matched to a gene: 3. The CDR3 has 16 amino acids. The CDR3 DNA reads TGTGCCACCAGTGATTTGGGTAGCGGGAGTACAGATACGCAGTATTTT. It yields the protein CATSDLGSGSTDTQYF.

The rearrangement joins TRBV13 to TRBJ2-1, with TRBD2 identical over 9 bases. The germline CDR1 and CDR2 sequences are PRHDT and FYEKMQ (reference sequence). CDR3 length equals 17 residues. The J segment lost 0 bases and the V segment lost 6 bases, leaving 9 bases of the junction unmatched. This chain's CDR3 is CASRTSLAGRSYNEQFF. The CDR3 region has the DNA TGTGCCAGCAGAACCTCCCTAGCGGGACGCTCCTACAATGAGCAGTTCTTC.

This clonotype was seen a handful of times. The V call is TRBV30, the J call TRBJ2-7; the D gene is possibly TRBD1 (6 bases). Trimming took 2 bases from V and 1 from J, leaving 9 bases between them. Germline assignment: CDR1 GTSNPN and CDR2 SVGIG (reference sequence). The CDR3 loop spans 13 amino acids. The CDR3 region is CAWSTGQSYEQYF. CDR3 DNA sequence: TGTGCCTGGAGTACAGGGCAATCCTACGAGCAGTACTTC.

The sample holds many counts of this clonotype. The chain employs TRBV5-1 and TRBJ2-3; possibly TRBD1 for D (5 bases). Germline-derived CDR1 and CDR2 are SGHRS and YFSETQ. CDR3 size: 15 residues. Trimming shortened V by 0 bases and J by 3 bases, and 11 bases separated the two germline ends. The CDR3 region has the DNA TGCGCCAGCAGCTTGGGATCAGGGATAACAGATACGCAGTATTTT. It encodes CASSLGSGITDTQYF.

The gene calls are TRBV5-1 and TRBJ2-1; TRBD1 aligns across 7 bases. CDR3 size: 15 residues. Trimming took 1 base from V and 2 from J; bases not matched to a gene: 3. From germline, CDR1 is SGHRS and CDR2 YFSETQ. CDR3 sequence: CASSLLQGPYNEQFF. The CDR3, as DNA: TGCGCCAGCAGCTTGTTACAGGGGCCCTACAATGAGCAGTTCTTC. The whole variable domain, remainder taken from reference TRBV5-1 and TRBJ2-1, is KAGVTQTPRYLIKTRGQQVTLSCSPISGHRSVSWYQQTPGQGLQFLFEYFSETQRNKGNFPGRFSGRQFSNSRSEMNVSTLELGDSALYLCASSLLQGPYNEQFFGPGTRLTVL.

The chain combines TRBV3-1 with TRBJ1-6, with TRBD1 as a possible D gene (5 bases). Trimming took off 6 bases at V and 5 bases at J, with 14 bases between the two ends. Germline V gene lookup returns CDR1 LGHDT and CDR2 YNNKEL (reference sequence). This CDR3 spans 15 amino acids. The CDR3 region is CASRGGDFNNSPLHF. The CDR3 DNA reads as TGTGCCAGCAGAGGAGGGGATTTCAATAATTCACCCCTCCACTTT.

This clonotype was seen repeatedly, ten times or more. The V call is TRBV12-3 or TRBV12-4, the J call TRBJ2-6; D is unclear. This CDR3 has 15 amino acids. The V and J ends lost 7 bases and 0 bases respectively, with 10 bases between them. The CDR3: CASTLRGSGANVLTF. The CDR3 region has the DNA TGTGCCAGCACCCTAAGAGGCTCTGGGGCCAACGTCCTGACTTTC.

V gene TRBV19 combines with J gene TRBJ2-1; possible D gene TRBD1, 5 bases. This CDR3 contains 13 residues. V lost 4 bases to trimming and J lost 4 bases, with 8 bases between them. The germline CDR1 and CDR2 sequences are LNHDA and SQIVND (reference sequence). CDR3 nucleotides: TGTGCCAGTAGTAATCGACAGTACAATGAGCAGTTCTTC. Translated, it gives CASSNRQYNEQFF.

This clonotype was seen many times. V gene TRBV11-2 combines with J gene TRBJ2-5; 8 bases agree with TRBD2. CDR3 length: 17 amino acids. Losses at the gene ends were 5 bases for V and 7 bases for J; bases not matched to a gene: 18. Germline CDR1 and CDR2: SGHAT and FQNNGV. Here the CDR3 reads CASSLRPFSGSEPTQYF. DNA of the CDR3: TGTGCCAGCAGCCTTAGGCCTTTCAGCGGGAGTGAGCCGACCCAGTACTTC.

Ten or more counts support this clonotype. This chain joins TRBV20-1 and TRBJ1-5, with 7 bases lining up with TRBD1. The CDR3 consists of 15 residues. With 1 base clipped from V and 6 bases from J, the junction kept 9 bases outside the gene matches. CDR1 and CDR2 (germline): DFQATT, SNEGSKA (reference sequence). The CDR3 loop reads CSARARQGVGQPQHF. The CDR3 DNA is TGCAGTGCTAGAGCACGGCAGGGGGTGGGTCAGCCCCAGCATTTT.

The chain recombines TRBV10-2 with TRBJ2-1; 7 bases are a match to TRBD1. CDR3 length: 14 amino acids. V was clipped by 0 bases and J by 9 bases; unmatched bases: 5. Germline V gives CDR1 WSHSY, CDR2 SAAADI. CDR3 amino acids: CASSESGGPGEQFF. The CDR3 nucleotides read TGCGCCAGCAGTGAGTCAGGGGGCCCCGGTGAGCAGTTCTTC.

This clonotype was found a few times. The rearrangement uses TRBV5-6 and TRBJ2-5, with D possibly being TRBD1 (7 bases). V shed 3 bases and J shed 2 bases, with 20 bases lying between them. CDR3 length: 17 amino acids. Germline V gene data show CDR1 as SGHDT and CDR2 as YYEEEE. The CDR3 DNA follows: TGTGCCAGCAGCTGGGGGGCCTCCGGGACAGATCAAGAGACCCAGTACTTC. It codes for CASSWGASGTDQETQYF.

This clonotype was found many times. The chain joins TRBV20-1 to TRBJ2-1; unclear D gene. V lost 4 bases, J lost 6 bases, and 10 bases lay in between. This CDR3 is built from 12 residues. Germline V lookup: CDR1 DFQATT, CDR2 SNEGSKA (reference sequence). This chain's CDR3 is CSANGPVNEQFF. The DNA for the CDR3 is TGCAGTGCTAATGGACCGGTCAATGAGCAGTTCTTC.

This clonotype was picked up many times. V and J are TRBV28 and TRBJ2-1; 8 nucleotides line up with TRBD2. V dropped 5 bases and J dropped 9; count of bases not matched to a gene: 3. The CDR3 sequence is 12 residues long. The germline gives CDR1 MDHEN, CDR2 SYDVKM. CDR3 residues: CASSAAGGEQFF. CDR3 bases: TGTGCCAGCAGTGCTGCGGGGGGTGAGCAGTTCTTC.

In its sample, this clonotype was seen many times. V is TRBV11-2 and J is TRBJ2-1; 12 bases map to TRBD2. After removal of 6 bases from V and 10 bases from J, the junction contained 7 bases not matched to a gene. This CDR3 has 14 amino acids. The germline gives CDR1 SGHAT, CDR2 FQNNGV. CDR3 region: CASSPLAGGREQFF. CDR3 nucleotide sequence: TGTGCCAGCAGTCCTCTAGCGGGAGGGCGCGAGCAGTTCTTC.

This clonotype was counted many times. This sequence joins TRBV2 and TRBJ2-4; D tentatively reads TRBD1 or TRBD2 (5 bases each). CDR1 SNHLY and CDR2 FYNNEI come from the germline V gene. V was pared by 5 bases and J by 0 bases, with 8 bases between. CDR3 size: 14 residues. The CDR3 sequence is CASSSGTAKNIQYF. DNA for the CDR3: TGTGCCAGCAGTTCTGGGACAGCCAAAAACATTCAGTACTTC.

The rearrangement links TRBV3-1 to TRBJ2-3; 7 bases agree with TRBD1. Germline CDR1 reads LGHDT; CDR2 reads YNNKEL (reference sequence). The V gene end was trimmed by 4 bases and the J gene end by 5 bases; junction bases not matched to a gene: 9. This CDR3 has 15 amino acids. Here the CDR3 reads CASSRQRGRRDTQYF. CDR3 DNA sequence: TGTGCCAGCAGCCGTCAGAGGGGGCGGAGAGATACGCAGTATTTT.

The chain couples TRBV20-1 to TRBJ1-2; 7 bases agree with TRBD1. Looked up from germline, CDR1 is DFQATT and CDR2 is SNEGSKA (reference sequence). The junction had 0 bases not matched to a gene; V was cut back by 5 bases and J by 0 bases. CDR3 length: 12 residues. The CDR3 DNA reads as TGCAGTGCTGGGACAGCTAACTATGGCTACACCTTC. Amino acid sequence: CSAGTANYGYTF.

This clonotype was seen more than once but under ten times. It may be a read error: a sequence one base away is much more abundant. This rearrangement joins TRBV12-3 or TRBV12-4 to TRBJ2-2; D not certain. Trimming shortened V by 4 bases and J by 0 bases, and 12 bases separated the two germline ends. The CDR3 runs to 16 residues. The CDR3 nucleotides read TGTGCCAGCAGTTCCCGACTCCCTTCGAACACCGGGGAGCTGTTTTTT. Protein sequence: CASSSRLPSNTGELFF.

This clonotype came up many times. The chain has TRBV12-3 or TRBV12-4 and TRBJ2-1; 12 bases are a match to TRBD2. The CDR3 totals 15 residues. Germline trimming cut 5 bases from V and 6 bases from J; bases unmatched to any gene: 5. This CDR3 is CASSRWTSGTNEQFF. The CDR3 DNA is TGTGCCAGCAGTCGGTGGACTAGCGGGACCAATGAGCAGTTCTTC.

The V call is TRBV6-1, the J call TRBJ1-5; TRBD1 is a possible D gene (5 bases). The CDR3 has 18 residues. Germline V lookup: CDR1 MNHNS, CDR2 SASEGT. V was trimmed by 0 bases and J by 2 bases, leaving 17 bases between them. CDR3 sequence: CASSEARQILGGNQPQHF. The DNA of the CDR3 is TGTGCCAGCAGTGAAGCAAGACAGATTCTGGGTGGCAATCAGCCCCAGCATTTT.

This clonotype was counted only a few times. One junction end disagrees with the germline gene, perhaps due to a read error. V gene TRBV5-1 combines with J gene TRBJ1-2; TRBD1 agrees at 10 bases. The CDR3 is made up of 16 amino acids. CDR1 is SGHRS, CDR2 YFSETQ, per germline. As DNA, the CDR3 is TGTGCCAGCAGCTTGAGGAGTGAGGGGACAGGGGACGGCTACACCTTC. Its protein is CASSLRSEGTGDGYTF.

This clonotype has a single count. The V gene is TRBV12-3 or TRBV12-4, the J gene TRBJ2-1; D gene ambiguous. The CDR3 has 11 residues. The ends were cut back, 5 bases at V and 7 bases at J, with 6 bases in the middle. The CDR3 loop is CASSQRNEQFF. CDR3 DNA: TGTGCCAGCAGTCAGAGGAATGAGCAGTTCTTC.

This clonotype was counted at least ten times. V is TRBV2 and J is TRBJ2-2; D not certain. V was pared by 6 bases and J by 7 bases, with 15 bases between. The CDR3 length is 14 residues. Germline values: CDR1 SNHLY, CDR2 FYNNEI. CDR3 in DNA: TGTGCCAGCAGGTTGACTCGTTTGGGCGGGGAGCTGTTTTTT. Its translation is CASRLTRLGGELFF. The full variable domain, with the rest looked up from reference TRBV2 and TRBJ2-2, is EPEVTQTPSHQVTQMGQEVILRCVPISNHLYFYWYRQILGQKVEFLVSFYNNEISEKSEIFDDQFSVERPDGSNFTLKIRSTKLEDSAMYFCASRLTRLGGELFFGEGSRLTVL.

In this sample, this clonotype turned up a few times. The chain carries TRBV12-3 or TRBV12-4 and TRBJ1-4; 7 bases line up with TRBD1. There are 13 residues in the CDR3. V was pared by 8 bases and J by 7 bases, with 7 bases of the junction left unmatched. The CDR3 sequence is CASSYRDSEKLFF. For the CDR3, the DNA is TGTGCCAGCTCCTACAGGGACAGTGAAAAACTGTTTTTT.

This clonotype was seen repeatedly, ten times or more. This chain links TRBV7-8 with TRBJ2-1; 8 bases fit TRBD1. The J call may not be correct, given that the DNA end is closer to TRBJ2-5. This CDR3 region has 18 residues. Germline V gene sequence: CDR1 SGHVS, CDR2 FQNEAQ. CDR3 sequence reads: CASSLRGLGTGHQETQYF. CDR3 in DNA: TGTGCCAGCAGCTTGAGGGGACTTGGGACAGGCCACCAAGAGACCCAGTACTTC.

This clonotype was counted many times. The chain joins TRBV11-2 to TRBJ2-7, with D possibly being TRBD1 or TRBD2 (5 bases each). The CDR3 length is 14 residues. Germline CDR1 is SGHAT and CDR2 is FQNNGV. Between the trimmed V and J ends, which lost 0 bases and 5 bases, there was a span of 11 bases. DNA of the CDR3: TGTGCCAGCAGCTTAGAGCCGCTGGGGGACGAGCAGTACTTC. It is translated as CASSLEPLGDEQYF. Based on the CDR3 plus reference TRBV11-2 and TRBJ2-7, the full variable domain is EAGVAQSPRYKIIEKRQSVAFWCNPISGHATLYWYQQILGQGPKLLIQFQNNGVVDDSQLPKDRFSAERLKGVDSTLKIQPAKLEDSAVYLCASSLEPLGDEQYFGPGTRLTVT.

The chain employs TRBV18 and TRBJ2-4; TRBD2 matches 10 bases. J was trimmed by 6 bases and V by 0 bases; bases with no gene match: 8. CDR1 and CDR2 from the germline V gene are KGHSH and LQKENI. This CDR3 has 17 residues. In DNA form, the CDR3 reads TGTGCCAGCTCACCACCCGTAAGCGGGAGGGCCCTAAACATTCAGTACTTC. Protein sequence: CASSPPVSGRALNIQYF.